Shown below are 19 T cell receptor beta chains from a single sample sequenced in a study of blood T cell repertoires in COVID-19 (dated by TCRdb to 2020 to 2022). Receptors were amplified or captured by the immunoSEQ multiplex PCR assay. TCRdb carries this immuneACCESS record with in-frame sequences only. Its versions omit some clonotypes, under half of them owing to an unresolved V gene in the studies checked, with the rest unexplained. Present in this sample are about 190,000 clones, 85% to 90% of which were seen just once. In total, the top ten clones hold 4% to 5% of the sample. Sequencing was done on a sample of peripheral blood. All receptors derive from a human donor in a cohort sampled during active COVID-19.

V is TRBV5-8 and J is TRBJ2-1; 7 bases fit TRBD2. CDR1 and CDR2 (germline): SGHTS, YDEGEE. V was clipped by 1 base and J by 4 bases; unmatched bases: 5. This CDR3 region has 15 residues. The CDR3 nucleotides read TGTGCCAGCAGCTTGACGACTAGCTCGTACAATGAGCAGTTCTTC. This translates into CASSLTTSSYNEQFF.

This chain connects TRBV3-1 (or the pseudogene TRBV3-2) to TRBJ1-2; D ambiguous. The ends were cut back, 1 base at V and 13 bases at J, with 7 bases in the middle. This CDR3 region has 10 residues. Germline V lookup: CDR1 LGHDT, CDR2 YNNKEL (reference sequence). The CDR3 is CASSQAGSTF. DNA of the CDR3: TGTGCCAGCAGCCAAGCGGGTTCCACCTTC.

By share of the sample, this clone is hyperexpanded. This chain links TRBV5-6 with TRBJ1-1; 9 nucleotides line up with TRBD1. Germline assignment: CDR1 SGHDT and CDR2 YYEEEE. The V gene end was trimmed by 3 bases and the J gene end by 0 bases; junction bases not matched to a gene: 3. The CDR3 is 15 amino acids. CDR3 coding DNA: TGTGCCAGCAGCTGGGACAGGGAGCTGAACACTGAAGCTTTCTTT. It translates to CASSWDRELNTEAFF.

The sample holds a few counts of this clone. The chain links TRBV6-2 or TRBV6-3 to TRBJ1-3; D is undetermined. This CDR3 has 16 residues. V gave up 6 bases and J gave up 0 bases, with 15 bases separating them. Germline V gene sequence: CDR1 MNHEY, CDR2 SVGEGT. The CDR3: CASSPEGVISGNTIYF. The CDR3 DNA reads as TGTGCCAGCAGCCCTGAGGGAGTAATCTCTGGAAACACCATATATTTT.

The rearrangement links TRBV19 to TRBJ1-3; 7 bases align to TRBD1. Per germline, CDR1 LNHDA and CDR2 SQIVND (reference sequence). The V segment lost 7 bases and the J segment 0 bases; nucleotides outside the gene matches: 3. The CDR3 length is 14 residues. CDR3 coding DNA: TGTGCCAGTAACAGGGGAGACTCTGGAAACACCATATATTTT. Protein product: CASNRGDSGNTIYF. The complete variable domain, with remaining parts taken from reference TRBV19 and TRBJ1-3, reads DGGITQSPKYLFRKEGQNVTLSCEQNLNHDAMYWYRQDPGQGLRLIYYSQIVNDFQKGDIAEGYSVSREKKESFPLTVTSAQKNPTAFYLCASNRGDSGNTIYFGEGSWLTVV.

Only one count was recorded for this clone. The rearrangement links TRBV28 to TRBJ2-7; 8 bases map to TRBD2. CDR3 length equals 12 residues. CDR1 MDHEN and CDR2 SYDVKM come from the germline V gene. CDR3 nucleotide sequence: TGTGCACCCAGCGGGAGCTCCTACGAGCAGTACTTC. Protein product: CAPSGSSYEQYF.

The J gene is TRBJ1-4, the V gene TRBV4-1; no clear D. V was pared by 1 base and J by 5 bases, with 11 bases between. Germline assignment: CDR1 MGHRA and CDR2 YSYEKL. This CDR3 comprises 15 residues. The CDR3 DNA follows: TGCGCCAGCAGCCAAGGGAGGGCTCAAAATGAAAAACTGTTTTTT. This encodes CASSQGRAQNEKLFF.

This chain joins TRBV2 and TRBJ2-3; tentatively, D is TRBD1 (6 bases). The CDR3 runs 15 residues. Trimming shortened V by 6 bases and J by 0 bases, and 13 bases separated the two germline ends. From germline, CDR1 is SNHLY and CDR2 FYNNEI. CDR3 DNA: TGTGCCAGCAGGGCCACAGGGTCTAGCACAGATACGCAGTATTTT. This translates into CASRATGSSTDTQYF.

This chain uses TRBV12-3 or TRBV12-4 with TRBJ2-7; D gene unclear. CDR3 length: 12 amino acids. Deletions cut 8 bases from V and 5 bases from J, with 13 bases between. The CDR3 is CASGHLLHEQYF. Here the CDR3 DNA reads TGTGCCAGCGGCCATCTTCTCCACGAGCAGTACTTC.

The V call is TRBV10-2, the J call TRBJ2-1, with 12 positions matching TRBD2. The trim removed 4 bases at V and 7 bases at J, leaving 2 bases unmatched. The CDR3 contains 14 residues. Looked up from germline, CDR1 is WSHSY and CDR2 is SAAADI. The CDR3 DNA reads as TGCGCCAGCAGTGGTACTAGCGGGGGGAATGAGCAGTTCTTC. Translation: CASSGTSGGNEQFF.

The genes are TRBV5-1 and TRBJ1-1; 11 bases match TRBD1. Germline trimming cut 4 bases from V and 4 bases from J; bases unmatched to any gene: 9. The CDR3 has 16 amino acids. Germline V gives CDR1 SGHRS, CDR2 YFSETQ. In DNA, the CDR3 is TGCGCCAGCAGCCCCCGGACAGGGGGCAGGGGCACTGAAGCTTTCTTT. Protein: CASSPRTGGRGTEAFF. The entire variable domain, with the rest obtained from reference TRBV5-1 and TRBJ1-1, is as follows: KAGVTQTPRYLIKTRGQQVTLSCSPISGHRSVSWYQQTPGQGLQFLFEYFSETQRNKGNFPGRFSGRQFSNSRSEMNVSTLELGDSALYLCASSPRTGGRGTEAFFGQGTRLTVV.

The CDR3 reads CASSDGYQPQHF. The DNA of the CDR3 is TGTGCCAGCAGCGACGGGTATCAGCCCCAGCATTTT. This rearrangement joins TRBV9 to TRBJ1-5; D is uncertain. The CDR3 is made up of 12 amino acids. Germline loops: CDR1 SGDLS, CDR2 YYNGEE. Trimming removed 3 bases from V and 5 bases from J, with 6 bases in between.

The chain has TRBV7-9 and TRBJ1-5; 8 bases agree with TRBD1. Germline V CDR1 and CDR2: SEHNR, FQNEAQ (reference sequence). This CDR3 has 17 amino acids. V trimming: 6 bases; J trimming: 2 bases; junction bases outside the gene matches: 12. The CDR3 nucleotides are TGTGCCAGCAGTCCGGACAGGGAGGGCCTTGGCAATCAGCCCCAGCATTTT. The encoded protein is CASSPDREGLGNQPQHF. The full variable domain, completed using reference TRBV7-9 and TRBJ1-5, is DTGVSQNPRHKITKRGQNVTFRCDPISEHNRLYWYRQTLGQGPEFLTYFQNEAQLEKSRLLSDRFSAERPKGSFSTLEIQRTEQGDSAMYLCASSPDREGLGNQPQHFGDGTRLSIL.

The chain employs TRBV11-2 and TRBJ2-1; 14 bases fit TRBD2. The CDR3 length is 17 residues. CDR1 is SGHAT, CDR2 FQNNGV, per germline. After removal of 6 bases from V and 6 bases from J, the junction contained 10 bases not matched to a gene. CDR3 coding DNA: TGTGCCAGCAGTTACATCACGGGACTAGCGGGGGTCAATGAGCAGTTCTTC. Protein sequence: CASSYITGLAGVNEQFF.

This clone was seen a single time. The rearrangement uses TRBV5-6 and TRBJ2-5; tentative D call: TRBD1 (6 bases). The CDR3 has 15 amino acids. Trimming removed 4 bases at V and 0 bases at J, with 13 bases between. CDR1 and CDR2 from the germline V gene are SGHDT and YYEEEE. Here the CDR3 reads CASSGDRRYQETQYF. CDR3 DNA: TGTGCCAGCAGCGGAGACAGGAGGTACCAAGAGACCCAGTACTTC.

This chain connects TRBV24-1 to TRBJ1-2, with D possibly matching TRBD1 (6 bases). This CDR3 spans 14 amino acids. V was shortened by 4 bases and J by 2 bases, with 10 bases between the two germline ends. Germline V gene data show CDR1 as KGHDR and CDR2 as SFDVKD. The CDR3: CATSDRGQNYGYTF. The CDR3 DNA sequence: TGTGCCACCAGTGACCGTGGACAGAACTATGGCTACACCTTC.

This chain joins TRBV11-2 and TRBJ2-2; TRBD2 might be the D (5 bases). CDR3 size: 13 residues. The germline V gene encodes CDR1 SGHAT and CDR2 FQNNGV. Trimming stripped 1 base from V and 7 bases from J, with 7 bases between. CDR3 region: CASSLAEVGELFF. As DNA, the CDR3 is TGTGCCAGCAGCTTAGCGGAGGTCGGGGAGCTGTTTTTT. Supplemented by reference TRBV11-2 and TRBJ2-2, the full variable domain reads EAGVAQSPRYKIIEKRQSVAFWCNPISGHATLYWYQQILGQGPKLLIQFQNNGVVDDSQLPKDRFSAERLKGVDSTLKIQPAKLEDSAVYLCASSLAEVGELFFGEGSRLTVL.

This sequence joins TRBV5-5 and TRBJ2-3, with D possibly matching TRBD2 (6 bases). Trimming removed 5 bases at V and 0 bases at J, with 13 bases between. The CDR3 consists of 15 residues. From germline, CDR1 is SGHKS and CDR2 YYEKEE (reference sequence). CDR3 nucleotide sequence: TGTGCCAGCAGTCCCGGGACTCGGAGCACAGATACGCAGTATTTT. Translated, it gives CASSPGTRSTDTQYF.

This chain connects TRBV5-1 to TRBJ2-5; TRBD1 might be the D (7 bases). Trimming took 4 bases from V and 5 from J, leaving 15 bases between them. The CDR3 runs to 14 residues. In germline, CDR1 is SGHRS, CDR2 YFSETQ. CDR3 nucleotides: TGCGCCAGCAGCCCGGGGGTACAGGGGGAGACCCAGTACTTC. It translates to CASSPGVQGETQYF.